A selection of T cell receptor beta chains follows, all from one sample in a study of Ad26.COV2.S vaccination and SARS-CoV-2 variants. Profiling relied on immunoSEQ multiplex PCR, and the TCRdb table lists in-frame clones only, not all of them. The table records 180,000 or so clones, around nine tenths of them present only once. The sample here was peripheral blood, taken after recovery from COVID-19. These receptors all come from a human donor who had recovered from COVID-19. The CDR3 runs from the conserved cysteine through the conserved F or W. The D gene is left open where the match is weak. Part of the rows lack a size; the others show once, few, many or a class for expanded clones.

size	D	V	J	CDR3	DNA
.	.	TRBV3-1/TRBV3-2	TRBJ2-5	CASSIQETQYF	TGTGCCAGCAGTATACAAGAGACCCAGTACTTC
few	.	TRBV10-2	TRBJ1-5	CASSEGNQPQHF	TGCGCCAGCAGTGAGGGGAATCAGCCCCAGCATTTT
.	.	TRBV5-1	TRBJ1-1	CASAGVRTEAFF	TGCGCCAGCGCGGGGGTACGGACTGAAGCTTTCTTT
.	.	TRBV9	TRBJ2-7	CASSPPSDEQYF	TGTGCCAGCAGCCCACCTTCTGACGAGCAGTACTTC
.	.	TRBV25-1	TRBJ1-2	CASSESTRAYGYTF	TGTGCCAGCAGTGAGAGTACGAGAGCCTATGGCTACACCTTC
.	.	TRBV7-3	TRBJ2-2	CASSLDGRGETGELFF	TGTGCCAGCAGCTTAGACGGCAGGGGAGAGACCGGGGAGCTGTTTTTT
.	TRBD2	TRBV15	TRBJ2-1	CATSRVSSGAYNEQFF	TGTGCCACCAGCAGAGTGTCTAGCGGGGCTTACAATGAGCAGTTCTTC
few	.	TRBV18	TRBJ2-5	CASSPIRETQYF	TGTGCCAGCTCACCTATCCGAGAGACCCAGTACTTC
.	.	TRBV7-2	TRBJ1-1	CASSFLTTSGTEAFF	TGTGCCAGCAGCTTTCTAACTACATCGGGGACTGAAGCTTTCTTT
.	.	TRBV19	TRBJ1-5	CASSIVGTFGTQPQHF	TGTGCCAGTAGTATAGTGGGCACCTTTGGGACTCAGCCCCAGCATTTT
.	.	TRBV27	TRBJ1-1	CASSLSANTEAFF	TGTGCCAGCAGTTTATCCGCGAACACTGAAGCTTTCTTT
.	.	TRBV28	TRBJ1-4	CASRRRATNEKLFF	TGTGCCAGCAGAAGACGGGCAACTAATGAAAAACTGTTTTTT
.	TRBD1	TRBV2	TRBJ1-5	CASSSRGLRNQPQHF	TGTGCCAGCTCGAGTAGGGGGCTTCGCAATCAGCCCCAGCATTTT
.	.	TRBV6-5	TRBJ1-3	CASSYSMGSGNTIYF	TGTGCCAGCAGTTACTCGATGGGGTCTGGAAACACCATATATTTT
.	.	TRBV5-1	TRBJ1-6	CASSSADNSPLHF	TGCGCCAGCAGCTCGGCGGATAATTCACCCCTCCACTTT
.	TRBD2	TRBV12-5	TRBJ2-1	CASGLVAGGPGGEQFF	TGTGCTAGTGGTCTAGTCGCGGGGGGCCCCGGGGGTGAGCAGTTCTTC
.	.	TRBV19	TRBJ1-4	CASSVRSTTNEKLFF	TGTGCCAGTAGTGTTCGGAGCACAACTAATGAAAAACTGTTTTTT
.	.	TRBV27	TRBJ2-7	CASSVTDLGYEQYF	TGTGCCAGCAGTGTAACGGACCTGGGGTACGAGCAGTACTTC
.	TRBD2	TRBV10-2	TRBJ2-5	CASSLTSGQETQYF	TGCGCCAGCAGCCTGACTAGCGGACAAGAGACCCAGTACTTC
once	TRBD2	TRBV7-9	TRBJ2-7	CASSLGTSGSSYEQYF	TGTGCCAGCAGCTTGGGTACTAGCGGGAGCTCCTACGAGCAGTACTTC
.	.	TRBV5-5	TRBJ2-1	CASSLDSYNEQFF	TGTGCCAGCAGCTTGGATTCCTACAATGAGCAGTTCTTC
few	.	TRBV10-3	TRBJ2-1	CAISESAGSGAGNEQFF	TGTGCCATCAGTGAGTCGGCGGGATCCGGGGCGGGGAATGAGCAGTTCTTC
.	TRBD1	TRBV7-3	TRBJ1-2	CASSRGTGDGYTF	TGTGCCAGCAGCCGAGGGACAGGGGATGGCTACACCTTC
.	TRBD2	TRBV7-9	TRBJ2-7	CASSLTAGGPYEQYF	TGTGCCAGCAGCTTAACGGCGGGAGGGCCATACGAGCAGTACTTC
.	TRBD1	TRBV27	TRBJ1-2	CASSLRRIPTGSGYTF	TGTGCCAGCAGTTTACGGCGCATACCGACAGGGTCTGGCTACACCTTC
once	TRBD1	TRBV11-2	TRBJ1-1	CASSAPGQGMNTEAFF	TGTGCCAGCAGCGCCCCGGGACAGGGCATGAACACTGAAGCTTTCTTT
.	.	TRBV7-8	TRBJ2-1	CASSLVLGGASYNEQFF	TGTGCCAGCAGCTTAGTTTTGGGGGGGGCCTCCTACAATGAGCAGTTCTTC
.	.	TRBV19	TRBJ2-7	CASKGRSVEQYF	TGTGCCAGTAAAGGCAGGTCCGTAGAGCAGTACTTC
.	.	TRBV29-1	TRBJ2-4	CSVVPIRGGLGNIQYF	TGCAGCGTTGTACCAATAAGGGGAGGCCTGGGGAACATTCAGTACTTC
.	TRBD1	TRBV9	TRBJ1-2	CASSVATGVNYGYTF	TGTGCCAGCAGCGTAGCAACAGGGGTTAACTATGGCTACACCTTC
.	TRBD2	TRBV29-1	TRBJ2-1	CSVGAGGGNEQFF	TGCAGCGTTGGGGCGGGAGGTGGGAATGAGCAGTTCTTC
.	TRBD2	TRBV13	TRBJ2-3	CASSSGLPTDTQYF	TGTGCCAGCAGCTCGGGACTACCCACAGATACGCAGTATTTT
.	.	TRBV7-9	TRBJ2-5	CASSLLPPLDRGAETQYF	TGTGCCAGCAGCTTATTACCCCCACTAGACAGAGGGGCAGAGACCCAGTACTTC
.	.	TRBV24-1	TRBJ2-2	CATSDLGGTGELFF	TGTGCCACCAGTGATTTGGGGGGAACCGGGGAGCTGTTTTTT
.	.	TRBV19	TRBJ1-5	CASSSSPNQPQHF	TGTGCCAGTAGTTCCAGTCCCAATCAGCCCCAGCATTTT
.	.	TRBV7-9	TRBJ1-1	CASSERGTEAFF	TGTGCCAGCAGCGAACGAGGGACTGAAGCTTTCTTT
.	TRBD1	TRBV2	TRBJ1-2	CASSLGQGSSYTF	TGTGCCAGCAGTTTGGGACAGGGGAGTAGCTACACCTTC
.	.	TRBV27	TRBJ1-6	CASSWVGRGTDNSPLHF	TGTGCCAGCAGCTGGGTTGGGAGGGGAACGGATAATTCACCCCTCCACTTT
.	.	TRBV27	TRBJ1-6	CASRKVGGAYNSPLHF	TGTGCCAGCAGGAAAGTCGGTGGCGCCTATAATTCACCCCTCCACTTT
.	.	TRBV19	TRBJ2-3	CASTPRGTRGDTQYF	TGTGCCAGTACCCCGCGAGGTACTCGCGGAGATACGCAGTATTTT
.	.	TRBV6-5	TRBJ1-2	CASTSTPNYGYTF	TGTGCCAGCACGTCGACTCCTAACTATGGCTACACCTTC
.	.	TRBV11-3	TRBJ2-1	CASQAAGIDEQFF	TGTGCCAGCCAGGCTGCGGGAATCGATGAGCAGTTCTTC
.	.	TRBV6-1	TRBJ1-6	CASSERGGLASSYNSPLHF	TGTGCCAGCAGTGAAAGGGGGGGCCTAGCGAGCTCCTATAATTCACCCCTCCACTTT
.	TRBD2	TRBV19	TRBJ2-1	CASSSRTSGRGNEQFF	TGTGCCAGTAGTAGCCGGACTAGCGGGAGAGGGAATGAGCAGTTCTTC
.	.	TRBV29-1	TRBJ2-2	CSVRGGTGELFF	TGCAGCGTTAGGGGGGGGACCGGGGAGCTGTTTTTT